Shown below are 2 T cell receptor beta chains from a single sample sequenced in a study of T cells in Graves' hyperthyroidism and ophthalmopathy. Amplified TCR beta CDR3 regions derived from RNA transcripts. Using the HTBI primer set, a first-round RT-PCR was run on the TCR CDR3. Via MiXCR, TCRdb re-called the multiplex PCR reads, giving one row per CDR3 protein. The top ten clones hold less than 35% of a sample with 700,000 to 950,000 distinct CDR3 sequences, 30% to 40% of them seen once. The material sequenced was blood. The receptors here all came from a woman in her thirties or forties with Graves' hyperthyroidism.

A remark on this clonotype: A much larger clone is a single base away; this may be a read error. This sequence joins TRBV7-2 and TRBJ1-6; TRBD1 matches 10 bases. The CDR3 contains 14 residues. From germline, CDR1 is SGHTA and CDR2 FQGNSA. CDR3 in DNA: TGCGCCAGTACGGACAGGGGGATTAATTCACCCCTCCACTTT. Residues: CASTDRGINSPLHF. Based on the CDR3 plus reference TRBV7-2 and TRBJ1-6, the full variable domain is GAGVSQSPSNKVTEKGKDVELRCDPISGHTALYWYRQSLGQGLEFLIYFQGNSAPDKSGLPSDRFSAERTGGSVSTLTIQRTQQEDSAVYLCASTDRGINSPLHFGNGTRLTVT.

The chain has TRBV29-1 and TRBJ1-2; 7 bases agree with TRBD1. The V and J ends lost 7 bases and 6 bases, in that order; junction bases with no gene match: 14. Germline-derived CDR1 and CDR2 are SQVTM and ANQGSEA. The CDR3 loop spans 14 amino acids. The CDR3, as DNA: TGCAGCGGCCTGCCGACAGGGACTCACGATGGCTACACCTTC. The encoded protein is CSGLPTGTHDGYTF.